These T cell receptor beta chains were read from a single sample in a study of regulatory T cells in long-lasting Graves disease. One entry per CDR3 protein, called by TCRdb with MiXCR from the multiplex PCR reads. The sample gives 400,000 to 500,000 distinct CDR3 sequences, less than 25% of which show up once; about an eighth is in the top ten. The sequencing used peripheral blood mononuclear cells (PBMCs), collected when the disease was refractory, from a patient treated with antithyroid drugs. The receptor source for this set is a female donor with Graves disease. Both conserved end residues are part of each CDR3. Each record gives: J gene, V gene, clone size, D gene, CDR3 length, CDR3 DNA, CDR3 protein. D genes are given only for firm matches. The size of a clone is reported for some rows only, either as once, few or many, or as a class for expanded clones.

j_gene: TRBJ2-5
v_gene: TRBV7-2
abundance: many
d_gene: .
len: 15
CDR3nt: TGTGCCAGCAGCAAAGACAGGGAGGTTGGGGAGACCCAGTACTTC
CDR3aa: CASSKDREVGETQYF

j_gene: TRBJ2-3
v_gene: TRBV20-1
abundance: .
d_gene: TRBD2
len: 18
CDR3nt: TGCAGTGCTAGAGTGTTAGCGGGAATGGAATGGGGCACAGATACGCAGTATTTT
CDR3aa: CSARVLAGMEWGTDTQYF

j_gene: TRBJ2-5
v_gene: TRBV12-3/TRBV12-4
abundance: few
d_gene: .
len: 13
CDR3nt: TGTGCCAGCATGATAGGGGGGGGGGAGACCCAGTACTTC
CDR3aa: CASMIGGGETQYF

j_gene: TRBJ1-2
v_gene: TRBV14
abundance: .
d_gene: TRBD1
len: 15
CDR3nt: TGTGCCAGCAGCCAAGATGGACAGGCCTACTATGGCTACACCTTC
CDR3aa: CASSQDGQAYYGYTF

j_gene: TRBJ2-5
v_gene: TRBV20-1
abundance: many
d_gene: TRBD1
len: 16
CDR3nt: TGCAGTGCTAGCGATGCCGGGACAGGGGAGGGCGAGACCCAGTACTTC
CDR3aa: CSASDAGTGEGETQYF

j_gene: TRBJ1-1
v_gene: TRBV5-6
abundance: few
d_gene: .
len: 16
CDR3nt: TGTGCCAGCAGCCTACTCTATGGGCTAAGGGACACTGAAGCTTTCTTT
CDR3aa: CASSLLYGLRDTEAFF

j_gene: TRBJ1-1
v_gene: TRBV12-3/TRBV12-4
abundance: many
d_gene: TRBD1
len: 18
CDR3nt: TGTGCCAGCAGTTTCCATACAGGGGACAACCCCAGGAACACTGAAGCTTTCTTT
CDR3aa: CASSFHTGDNPRNTEAFF

j_gene: TRBJ2-5
v_gene: TRBV20-1
abundance: many
d_gene: .
len: 15
CDR3nt: TGCAGTGCTAGAGATCTTGAACAACCCCAAGAGACCCAGTACTTC
CDR3aa: CSARDLEQPQETQYF

j_gene: TRBJ1-1
v_gene: TRBV28
abundance: few
d_gene: .
len: 15
CDR3nt: TGTGCCAGCAGCGAGGGGCCATACTCGAACACTGAAGCTTTCTTT
CDR3aa: CASSEGPYSNTEAFF

j_gene: TRBJ2-1
v_gene: TRBV28
abundance: few
d_gene: .
len: 13
CDR3nt: TGTGCCAGCAGTTTAGTAGGGATCAATGAGCAGTTCTTC
CDR3aa: CASSLVGINEQFF

j_gene: TRBJ1-1
v_gene: TRBV28
abundance: many
d_gene: .
len: 12
CDR3nt: TGTGCCAGCAGTTTAAGCTTAACTGAAGCTTTCTTT
CDR3aa: CASSLSLTEAFF

j_gene: TRBJ1-2
v_gene: TRBV10-1
abundance: few
d_gene: .
len: 13
CDR3nt: TGCGCCAGCGGAGCGCCTCCGGCGCGAGACTACACCTTC
CDR3aa: CASGAPPARDYTF

j_gene: TRBJ1-6
v_gene: TRBV2
abundance: many
d_gene: TRBD1
len: 15
CDR3nt: TGTGCCAGCAGCGACCTTCGACAGGGTGATTCACCCCTCCACTTT
CDR3aa: CASSDLRQGDSPLHF

j_gene: TRBJ1-2
v_gene: TRBV3-2
abundance: few
d_gene: .
len: 15
CDR3nt: TGTGCCAGCAGCCAAACCACGGGGGTGTACTATGGCTACACCTTC
CDR3aa: CASSQTTGVYYGYTF

j_gene: TRBJ2-5
v_gene: TRBV20-1
abundance: .
d_gene: TRBD2
len: 15
CDR3nt: TGCAGTGCTAGACCGACTAGCGGGAGGGGGGTGACCCAGTACTTC
CDR3aa: CSARPTSGRGVTQYF

j_gene: TRBJ2-2
v_gene: TRBV11-2
abundance: many
d_gene: .
len: 16
CDR3nt: TGTGCCAGCAGCTTAGTGTCGGCAGGGAACACCGGGGAGCTGTTTTTT
CDR3aa: CASSLVSAGNTGELFF

j_gene: TRBJ1-5
v_gene: TRBV28
abundance: .
d_gene: .
len: 13
CDR3nt: TGTGCCAGCAGTCTCCTTCCGGGTCAGCCCCAGCATTTT
CDR3aa: CASSLLPGQPQHF

j_gene: TRBJ2-2
v_gene: TRBV28
abundance: many
d_gene: .
len: 12
CDR3nt: TGTGCCAGCAGGCCCTGGAGCGGGGAGCTGTTTTTT
CDR3aa: CASRPWSGELFF

j_gene: TRBJ2-7
v_gene: TRBV20-1
abundance: few
d_gene: TRBD1
len: 13
CDR3nt: TGCAGTGCTAAGACAGGGAACCCCTACGAGCAGTACTTC
CDR3aa: CSAKTGNPYEQYF

j_gene: TRBJ1-5
v_gene: TRBV19
abundance: few
d_gene: TRBD1
len: 16
CDR3nt: TGTGCCAGTAGTAGGACAGGGGTAGTCGGCAATCAGCCCCAGCATTTT
CDR3aa: CASSRTGVVGNQPQHF

j_gene: TRBJ2-7
v_gene: TRBV7-2
abundance: .
d_gene: .
len: 16
CDR3nt: TGTGCCAGCAGCCCCAGGAAGGGGTCTAGTATAGGCGAGCAGTACTTC
CDR3aa: CASSPRKGSSIGEQYF

j_gene: TRBJ2-4
v_gene: TRBV3-1
abundance: .
d_gene: .
len: 20
CDR3nt: TGTGCCAGCATTACCAGGGGACCCATTCAGGGAGTCCTAGCCAAAAACATTCAGTACTTC
CDR3aa: CASITRGPIQGVLAKNIQYF

j_gene: TRBJ2-2
v_gene: TRBV28
abundance: many
d_gene: .
len: 15
CDR3nt: TGTGCCAGCAGGGGGGCAGTCGCGAACACCGGGGAGCTGTTTTTT
CDR3aa: CASRGAVANTGELFF

j_gene: TRBJ1-2
v_gene: TRBV5-4
abundance: few
d_gene: .
len: 14
CDR3nt: TGTGCCAGCAGCTTGGTTCGGGGCGGGACTGGCTACACCTTC
CDR3aa: CASSLVRGGTGYTF

j_gene: TRBJ1-4
v_gene: TRBV20-1
abundance: few
d_gene: .
len: 13
CDR3nt: TGCAGTGTTCCGGACGGGCGAAATGAAAAACTGTTTTTT
CDR3aa: CSVPDGRNEKLFF

j_gene: TRBJ1-2
v_gene: TRBV27
abundance: many
d_gene: .
len: 13
CDR3nt: TGTGCCAGCAGTTTTTCCGGGACTGGGGGCTACACCTTC
CDR3aa: CASSFSGTGGYTF

j_gene: TRBJ2-7
v_gene: TRBV7-9
abundance: .
d_gene: TRBD2
len: 18
CDR3nt: TGTGCCAGCAGCTTAGGAGGGCTAGCGGGAGTACAACGTTACGAGCAGTACTTC
CDR3aa: CASSLGGLAGVQRYEQYF

j_gene: TRBJ2-7
v_gene: TRBV7-9
abundance: many
d_gene: .
len: 16
CDR3nt: TGTGCCAGCAGCTTAGAATCCAGAGAACCCCAATACGAGCAGTACTTC
CDR3aa: CASSLESREPQYEQYF

j_gene: TRBJ1-3
v_gene: TRBV29-1
abundance: few
d_gene: .
len: 12
CDR3nt: TGCAGCGTTCGGAGCTCTGGAAACACCATATATTTT
CDR3aa: CSVRSSGNTIYF

j_gene: TRBJ1-2
v_gene: TRBV28
abundance: many
d_gene: TRBD1
len: 15
CDR3nt: TGTGCCAGCAGTCCTTATGACAGGGACCTCAGTGGCTACACCTTC
CDR3aa: CASSPYDRDLSGYTF

j_gene: TRBJ1-1
v_gene: TRBV6-5
abundance: few
d_gene: .
len: 15
CDR3nt: TGTGCCAGCAGTTTTCAGACCACTGGTGGCACTGAAGCTTTCTTT
CDR3aa: CASSFQTTGGTEAFF

j_gene: TRBJ2-5
v_gene: TRBV6-2/TRBV6-3
abundance: .
d_gene: .
len: 14
CDR3nt: TGTGCCAGCAGTTACTCGGGCTCTAAAGAGACCCAGTACTTC
CDR3aa: CASSYSGSKETQYF

j_gene: TRBJ1-5
v_gene: TRBV5-1
abundance: few
d_gene: .
len: 16
CDR3nt: TGCGCCAGCAGCCCATCTCCAGGGTCGGGCAATCAGCCCCAGCATTTT
CDR3aa: CASSPSPGSGNQPQHF

j_gene: TRBJ1-2
v_gene: TRBV5-1
abundance: few
d_gene: .
len: 14
CDR3nt: TGCGCCAGCAGCTTCCAAACTTCTAACTATGGCTACACCTTC
CDR3aa: CASSFQTSNYGYTF

j_gene: TRBJ2-1
v_gene: TRBV15
abundance: .
d_gene: .
len: 13
CDR3nt: TGTGCCACCAGCAGCAGGGGCGGCAATGAGCAGTTCTTC
CDR3aa: CATSSRGGNEQFF

j_gene: TRBJ1-6
v_gene: TRBV27
abundance: many
d_gene: TRBD1
len: 14
CDR3nt: TGTGCCAGCAGCCCTGTTACAGGGGTTTCACCCCTCCACTTT
CDR3aa: CASSPVTGVSPLHF

j_gene: TRBJ1-4
v_gene: TRBV10-3
abundance: few
d_gene: .
len: 14
CDR3nt: TGTGCCATCAGTGACCGTAACCAGAATGAAAAACTGTTTTTT
CDR3aa: CAISDRNQNEKLFF

j_gene: TRBJ1-2
v_gene: TRBV3-1
abundance: many
d_gene: .
len: 13
CDR3nt: TGTGCCAGCAGCCATCAGGGAAGAGGGGGCTACACCTTC
CDR3aa: CASSHQGRGGYTF

j_gene: TRBJ2-7
v_gene: TRBV7-2
abundance: many
d_gene: .
len: 17
CDR3nt: TGTGCCAGCAGCTTAGCGGTTGCTATTGGACCTCGCTACGAGCAGTACTTC
CDR3aa: CASSLAVAIGPRYEQYF

j_gene: TRBJ2-7
v_gene: TRBV29-1
abundance: few
d_gene: TRBD1
len: 14
CDR3nt: TGCAGCGTTTCCTTCTTGGGACAGGGGGACGAGCAGTACTTC
CDR3aa: CSVSFLGQGDEQYF

j_gene: TRBJ2-2
v_gene: TRBV7-2
abundance: .
d_gene: TRBD2
len: 15
CDR3nt: TGTGCCAGCAGCTCCACGGGGACTAGCCCCGGGGAGCTGTTTTTT
CDR3aa: CASSSTGTSPGELFF